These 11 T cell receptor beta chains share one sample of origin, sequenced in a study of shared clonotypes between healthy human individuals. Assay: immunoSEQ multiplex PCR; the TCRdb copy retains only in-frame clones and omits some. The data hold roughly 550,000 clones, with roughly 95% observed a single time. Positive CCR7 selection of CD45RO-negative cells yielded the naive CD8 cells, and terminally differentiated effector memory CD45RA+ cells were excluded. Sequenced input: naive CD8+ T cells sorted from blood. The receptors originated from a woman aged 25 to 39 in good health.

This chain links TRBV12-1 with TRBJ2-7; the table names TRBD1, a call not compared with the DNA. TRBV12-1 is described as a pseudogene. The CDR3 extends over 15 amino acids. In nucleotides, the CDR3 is TGTGCCAGCAGCTTTTTTGTACAGGGGGTTCACGAGCAGTACTTC. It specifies CASSFFVQGVHEQYF.

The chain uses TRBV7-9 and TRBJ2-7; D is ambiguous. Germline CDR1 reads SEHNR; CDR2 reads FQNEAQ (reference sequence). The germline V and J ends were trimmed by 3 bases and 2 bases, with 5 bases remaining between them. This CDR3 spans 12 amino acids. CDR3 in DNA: TGTGCCAGCAGCTTGATCGCCTACGAGCAGTACTTC. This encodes CASSLIAYEQYF.

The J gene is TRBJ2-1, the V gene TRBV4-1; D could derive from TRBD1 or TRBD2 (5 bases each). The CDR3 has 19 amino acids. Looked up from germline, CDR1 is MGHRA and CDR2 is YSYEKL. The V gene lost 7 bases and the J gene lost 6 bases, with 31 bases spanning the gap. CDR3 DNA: TGCGCCAGCACCATGAGCCCAGTCATCCGGGACGGGTCGCGCAATGAGCAGTTCTTC. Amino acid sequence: CASTMSPVIRDGSRNEQFF.

CDR3 sequence (DNA): TGTGCCAGCAGTGAGTCTAGCGAGGGCTACGAGCAGTACTTC. This sequence encodes CASSESSEGYEQYF. The rearrangement uses TRBV6-1 and TRBJ2-7, with D perhaps matching TRBD2 (6 bases). The CDR3 is made up of 14 amino acids. CDR1 is MNHNS and CDR2 is SASEGT in the germline V gene. Deletions cut 3 bases from V and 3 bases from J, with 12 bases between.

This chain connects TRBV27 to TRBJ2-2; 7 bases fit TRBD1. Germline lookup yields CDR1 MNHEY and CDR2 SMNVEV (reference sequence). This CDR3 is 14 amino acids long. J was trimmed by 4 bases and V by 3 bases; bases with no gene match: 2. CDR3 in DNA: TGTGCCAGCAGTTTTTACAGGGGCACCGGGGAGCTGTTTTTT. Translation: CASSFYRGTGELFF.

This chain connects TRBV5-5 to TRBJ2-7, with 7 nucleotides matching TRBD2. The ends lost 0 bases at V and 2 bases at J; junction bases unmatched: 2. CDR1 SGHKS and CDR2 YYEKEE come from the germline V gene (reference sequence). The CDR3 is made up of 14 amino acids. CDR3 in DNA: TGTGCCAGCAGCTTGGATCGGGGGGCCTACGAGCAGTACTTC. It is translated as CASSLDRGAYEQYF.

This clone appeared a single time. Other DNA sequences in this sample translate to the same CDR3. In DNA, the CDR3 is TGTGCCAGCAGCCCCAGCACCGGGGAGCTGTTTTTT. Translating gives CASSPSTGELFF. The chain recombines TRBV7-9 with TRBJ2-2; D gene uncertain. The V gene's germline CDR1 is SEHNR and CDR2 FQNEAQ (reference sequence). This CDR3 is built from 12 residues. Trimming removed 5 bases from V and 4 bases from J, with 5 bases in between.

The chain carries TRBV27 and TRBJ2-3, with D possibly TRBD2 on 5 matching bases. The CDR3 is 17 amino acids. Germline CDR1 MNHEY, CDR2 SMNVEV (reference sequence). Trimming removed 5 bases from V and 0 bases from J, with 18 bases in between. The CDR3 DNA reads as TGTGCCAGCAGTCCACGATGGTTAGGCGGGAGCACAGATACGCAGTATTTT. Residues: CASSPRWLGGSTDTQYF.

CDR3 nucleotides: TGTGCCATCAGTGATCGGACAGCTGATGTCAATTCGCACGAGCAGTACTTC. This codes for CAISDRTADVNSHEQYF. This chain connects TRBV10-3 to TRBJ2-7, with a tentative D call TRBD1 (6 bases). This CDR3 has 17 amino acids. V lost 3 bases to trimming and J lost 5 bases, with 23 bases between them. Germline V gene sequence: CDR1 ENHRY, CDR2 SYGVKD.

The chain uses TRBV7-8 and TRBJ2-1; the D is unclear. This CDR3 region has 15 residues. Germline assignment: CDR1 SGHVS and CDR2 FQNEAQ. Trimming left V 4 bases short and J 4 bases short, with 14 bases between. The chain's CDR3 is CASSWVGMGYNEQFF. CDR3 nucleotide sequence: TGTGCCAGCAGCTGGGTGGGGATGGGGTACAATGAGCAGTTCTTC.

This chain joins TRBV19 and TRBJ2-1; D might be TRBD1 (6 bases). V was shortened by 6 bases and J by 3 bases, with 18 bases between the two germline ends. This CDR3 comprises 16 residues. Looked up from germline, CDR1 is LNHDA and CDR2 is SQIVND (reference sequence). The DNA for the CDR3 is TGTGCCAGTAGGGTAACAGGGCAGGCCCTCTACAATGAGCAGTTCTTC. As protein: CASRVTGQALYNEQFF.